This T cell receptor beta chain was captured by sequencing in a study of post-analysis software for immune sequencing data. The authors incorporated unique molecular identifiers into the TCR beta cDNA libraries. Roughly 450,000 cDNA molecules came from 1 to 10 million T cells. TCRdb fed the PCR reads into MiXCR, producing one record per CDR3 protein. The sample consists of 750,000 to 950,000 distinct CDR3 sequences, roughly 50% of them appearing once. Overall study results and limits: The study found significantly lower normalized Chao1 diversity in multiple sclerosis patients than in controls.

This clonotype was picked up one time. Antigen unknown. The source material was blood. The receptor's source is a girl between 10 and 17 years old with multiple sclerosis.

Here the CDR3 DNA reads TGTGCCAGCAGCGTTAGGGACAGGGGCTACGAGCAGTACTTC. Translated: CASSVRDRGYEQYF. The gene calls are TRBV9 and TRBJ2-1; TRBD1 aligns across 10 bases. The J call is doubtful: the DNA matches TRBJ2-7 better. CDR3 length: 14 amino acids. In germline, CDR1 is SGDLS, CDR2 YYNGEE.